This TCR beta chain derives from a study of CD8 T cells in ankylosing spondylitis. General observations from the study: About 8 highly homologous variants made up a TCR beta motif that seemed to typify ankylosing spondylitis blood.

Via MiXCR, TCRdb re-called the 5' RACE reads, giving one row per CDR3 protein. Here the sample spans 390,000 or so distinct CDR3 sequences, 20% to 25% being singletons. As concerns this clonotype: The antigen remains undetermined.

The CDR3 has 14 residues. The germline V and J ends were trimmed by 5 bases and 4 bases, with 15 bases remaining between them. The germline gives CDR1 SGHVS, CDR2 FQNEAQ. The sample comprised blood, either unsorted or a sorted T cell fraction (not recorded which). The sequence was obtained from a male donor with ankylosing spondylitis. The chain has TRBV7-8 and TRBJ2-7, with TRBD2 as a possible D gene (5 bases). The CDR3: CASSSQRAFYEQYF. The CDR3 bases are TGTGCCAGCAGCAGTCAGAGGGCTTTTTACGAGCAGTACTTC.